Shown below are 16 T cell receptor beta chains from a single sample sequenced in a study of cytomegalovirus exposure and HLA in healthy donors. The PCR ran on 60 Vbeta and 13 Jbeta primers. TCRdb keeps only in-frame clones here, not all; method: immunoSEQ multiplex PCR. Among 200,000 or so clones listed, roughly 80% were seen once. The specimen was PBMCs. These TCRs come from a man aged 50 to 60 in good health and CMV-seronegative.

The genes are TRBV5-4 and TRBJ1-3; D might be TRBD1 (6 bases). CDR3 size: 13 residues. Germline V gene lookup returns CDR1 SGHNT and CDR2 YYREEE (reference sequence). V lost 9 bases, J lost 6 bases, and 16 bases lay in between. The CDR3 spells CAITGGAVNTIYF. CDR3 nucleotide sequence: TGTGCCATTACCGGGGGGGCGGTAAACACCATATATTTT.

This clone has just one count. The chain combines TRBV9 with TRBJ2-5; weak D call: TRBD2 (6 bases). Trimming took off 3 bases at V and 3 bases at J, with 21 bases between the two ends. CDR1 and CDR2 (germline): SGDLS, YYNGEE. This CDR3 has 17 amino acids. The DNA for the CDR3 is TGTGCCAGCAGCGCGGGGCCCCACCGGGACTTTGAAGAGACCCAGTACTTC. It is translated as CASSAGPHRDFEETQYF.

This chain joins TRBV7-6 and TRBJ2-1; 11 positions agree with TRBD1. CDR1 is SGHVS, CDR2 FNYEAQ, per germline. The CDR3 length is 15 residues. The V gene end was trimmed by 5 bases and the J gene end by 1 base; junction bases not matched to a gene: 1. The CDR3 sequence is CASSRDRGSYNEQFF. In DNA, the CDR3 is TGTGCCAGCAGCCGGGACAGGGGGTCCTACAATGAGCAGTTCTTC.

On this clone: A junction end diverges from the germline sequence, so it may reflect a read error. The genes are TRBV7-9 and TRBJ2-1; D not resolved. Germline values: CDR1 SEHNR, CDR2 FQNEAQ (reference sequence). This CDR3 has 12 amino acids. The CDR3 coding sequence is TGTTCCAGCAGCCCGAGCGTGGATGAGCAGTTCTTC. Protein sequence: CSSSPSVDEQFF.

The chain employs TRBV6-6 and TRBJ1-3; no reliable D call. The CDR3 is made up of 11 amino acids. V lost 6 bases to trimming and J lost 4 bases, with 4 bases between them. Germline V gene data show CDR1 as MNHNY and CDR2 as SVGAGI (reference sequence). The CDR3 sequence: CASSQGNTIYF. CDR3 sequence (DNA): TGTGCCAGCAGCCAGGGAAACACCATATATTTT.

The CDR3 sequence: CASSFTSGEQFF. The CDR3 DNA is TGTGCCAGCAGTTTTACTAGCGGTGAGCAGTTCTTC. The chain is built from TRBV27 and TRBJ2-1; TRBD2 matches 8 bases. This CDR3 region has 12 residues. CDR1 is MNHEY and CDR2 is SMNVEV in the germline V gene (reference sequence). After removal of 3 bases from V and 9 bases from J, the junction contained 1 base not matched to a gene.

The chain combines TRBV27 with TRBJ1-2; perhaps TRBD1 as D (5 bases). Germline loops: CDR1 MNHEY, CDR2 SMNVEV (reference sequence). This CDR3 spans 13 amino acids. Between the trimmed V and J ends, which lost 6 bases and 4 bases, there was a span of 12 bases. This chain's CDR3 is CASSARGLYGYTF. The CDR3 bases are TGTGCCAGCAGCGCAAGGGGCCTCTATGGCTACACCTTC.

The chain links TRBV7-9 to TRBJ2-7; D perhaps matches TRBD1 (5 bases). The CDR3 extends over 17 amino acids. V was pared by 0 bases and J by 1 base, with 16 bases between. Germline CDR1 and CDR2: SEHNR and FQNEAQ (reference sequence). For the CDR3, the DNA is TGTGCCAGCAGCTTAGCGGGTCAGGGCGGATCTTCCTACGAGCAGTACTTC. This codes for CASSLAGQGGSSYEQYF.

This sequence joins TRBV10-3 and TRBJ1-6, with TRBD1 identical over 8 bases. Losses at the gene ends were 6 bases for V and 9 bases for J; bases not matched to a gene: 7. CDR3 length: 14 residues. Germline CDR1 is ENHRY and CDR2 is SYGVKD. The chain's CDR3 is CAISSDRAGSPLHF. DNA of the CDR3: TGTGCCATCAGCTCGGACAGGGCTGGTTCACCCCTCCACTTT.

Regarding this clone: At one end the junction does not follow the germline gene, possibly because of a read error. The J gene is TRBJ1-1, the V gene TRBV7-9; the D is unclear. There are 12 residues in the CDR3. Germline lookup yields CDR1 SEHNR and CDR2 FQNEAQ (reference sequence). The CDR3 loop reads CSSSLKSTEAFF. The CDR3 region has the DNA TGTTCCAGCAGCTTAAAGAGCACTGAAGCTTTCTTT.

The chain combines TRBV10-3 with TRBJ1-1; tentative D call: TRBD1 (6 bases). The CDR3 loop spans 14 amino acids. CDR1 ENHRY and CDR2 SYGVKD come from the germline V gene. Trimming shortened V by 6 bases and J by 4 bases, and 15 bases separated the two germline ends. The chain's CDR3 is CAISPQGSPTEAFF. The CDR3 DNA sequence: TGTGCCATCAGCCCACAGGGATCCCCCACTGAAGCTTTCTTT.

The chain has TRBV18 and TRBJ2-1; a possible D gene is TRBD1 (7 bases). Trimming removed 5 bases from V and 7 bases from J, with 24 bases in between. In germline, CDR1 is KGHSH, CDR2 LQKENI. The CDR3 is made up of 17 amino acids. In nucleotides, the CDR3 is TGTGCCAGCTCAAACCTGCGGGACAGTATAACATTGAATGAGCAGTTCTTC. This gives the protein CASSNLRDSITLNEQFF.

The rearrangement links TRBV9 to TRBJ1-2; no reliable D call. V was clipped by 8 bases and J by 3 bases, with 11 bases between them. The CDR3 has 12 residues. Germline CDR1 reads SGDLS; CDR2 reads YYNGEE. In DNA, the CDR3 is TGTGCCAGGACCCAACAGCACTATGGCTACACCTTC. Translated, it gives CARTQQHYGYTF.

The CDR3 protein is CASSVLQAERSGYTF. CDR3 nucleotide sequence: TGTGCCAGCAGTGTCCTACAAGCGGAGAGAAGTGGCTACACCTTC. V usage is TRBV27 and J usage is TRBJ1-2; D not resolved. Germline values: CDR1 MNHEY, CDR2 SMNVEV (reference sequence). Deletions cut 5 bases from V and 7 bases from J, with 20 bases between. The CDR3 covers 15 residues.

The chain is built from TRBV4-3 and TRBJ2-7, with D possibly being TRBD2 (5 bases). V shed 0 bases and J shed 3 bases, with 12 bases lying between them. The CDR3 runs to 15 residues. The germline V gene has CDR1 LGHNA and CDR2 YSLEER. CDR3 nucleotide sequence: TGCGCCAGCAGCCAAGAAACGGGAATCCTCTACGAGCAGTACTTC. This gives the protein CASSQETGILYEQYF.

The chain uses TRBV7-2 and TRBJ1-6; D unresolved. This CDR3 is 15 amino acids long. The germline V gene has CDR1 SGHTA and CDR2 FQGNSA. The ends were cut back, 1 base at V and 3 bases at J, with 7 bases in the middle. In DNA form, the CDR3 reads TGTGCCAGCAGCTTAGGAGGCAGCTATAATTCACCCCTCCACTTT. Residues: CASSLGGSYNSPLHF.